This T cell receptor (beta chain) is drawn from a study of spatial heterogeneity in lung cancer (dated 2019 in TCRdb). About the study as a whole: Beta-chain transcripts were consistently detected in greater numbers than alpha-chain transcripts, which likely reflected higher beta-chain transcript abundance. In the raw uncorrected reads, each unique combination of TCR and UMI appeared more than ten times on average. In non-small cell lung cancer, the study made a quantitative comparison of TCR alpha and beta repertoires among multiple tumor regions, matched nontumor lung and blood. The study linked features of the TCR repertoire to counts of nonsynonymous mutations, which were determined by whole-exome sequencing of tumor tissue. At surgery, both alpha and beta chains were TCR-sequenced in 200 to 250 tumor regions, roughly 64 matched nontumor lung samples and some 56 PBMC samples. What the research found in general, with its limitations: Additional single-cell paired TCR alpha and beta sequencing was considered necessary to confirm, at a functional level, the hypothesis that regional TCRs recognize regional mutations.

This clonotype is termed large (0.1 to 1%). Its antigen is currently not known. No qualities accompany the bases; no much larger clone lies one base away. According to the study, the label for this sample's time point signals: sample taken at primary tumor resection. Samples were obtained from about 69 patients with early-stage, untreated non-small cell lung cancer from the lung TRACERx cohort. Without any cell sorting, TCR sequencing was performed on whole RNA extracted either from tumor and nontumor lung tissue or from cryopreserved PBMC samples. Only patients with enough RNA available from two or more tumor regions were chosen for TCR sequencing. A lung pathologist reviewed the tumor and adjacent nontumor lung specimens before the specimens were selected. Libraries were constructed by 5' RACE. The instrument was a NextSeq 500. In the TCR library protocol, a unique molecular identifier was attached to each TCR cDNA molecule so that PCR and sequencing errors could be corrected. Processing in the source paper ran as follows. Decombinator tools were used for TCR identification, UMI-based error correction and CDR3 extraction. Expanded TCRs were defined as those above a frequency of 2 per 1,000, corresponding to the top 1% of the tumor frequency distribution. Renyi diversity was calculated using the R vegan package after each repertoire was subsampled 100 times to 5,000 TCRs. CDR3 similarity networks were built from amino acid triplet string-kernel similarity, connecting CDR3s with pairwise similarity above 0.82. TCRdb reanalyzed the raw reads on its own, using fastp at Q25 for trimming and MiXCR for clone calling, and kept in-frame beta chains. Every CDR3 protein is listed once, alongside the most common genes and DNA of its rows. Clone size and V and J calls follow TCRdb, not the original study. This sample gives about 3,100 distinct CDR3 sequences in total; more than 15% of them show up just once. 15% to 20% of the sample lies in the top ten.

At the junction V is shortened by 3 bases and J by 4 bases, with 3 bases in between. The germline V gene (reference sequence) yields SGHAT for CDR1 and FQDESV for CDR2. From the cysteine through the phenylalanine, the CDR3 covers 11 amino acids. Just CDR3 DNA is preserved here, 33 bases in frame from base 1. This receptor was identified in a male donor with early-stage non-small cell lung cancer. Sequencing used normal lung tissue next to the tumor, obtained at surgery. In this chain, TRBV11-1 is recombined with TRBJ2-5, with the D gene uncertain. The bases are TGTGCCAGCAGCTTTGGAGAGACCCAGTACTTC. Translated, this is CASSFGETQYF. With all but the CDR3 taken from the reference TRBV11-1 and TRBJ2-5 genes, the full variable domain is: EAEVAQSPRYKITEKSQAVAFWCDPISGHATLYWYRQILGQGPELLVQFQDESVVDDSQLPKDRFSAERLKGVDSTLKIQPAELGDSAMYLCASSFGETQYFGPGTRLLVL.